This T cell receptor (beta chain) was recovered during a study of ipilimumab plus nivolumab after autologous stem cell transplantation. About the study: A median of 8 nivolumab and a few ipilimumab doses were given. The myeloma cohort included high-risk transplant-naive patients and patients relapsing within 3 years of a first autologous transplant.

Libraries were prepared by immunoSEQ multiplex PCR; TCRdb keeps only in-frame clonotypes and omits some of them. The data contain over 35,000 clones, 90% to 95% of them seen just once; the ten biggest clones take up approximately 0.92%. In its sample, this clone was seen a few times. After removal of 2 bases from V and 4 bases from J, the junction contained 9 bases not matched to a gene. CDR3 size: 15 residues. CDR1 is SGHDT and CDR2 is YYEEEE in the germline V gene. Patients got ipilimumab 1 mg/kg beginning 14 to 28 days post-transplant. Patients got 3 mg/kg IV nivolumab weeks 1, 4, 7, 10, then biweekly through week 26.

This chain connects TRBV5-6 to TRBJ2-7, with TRBD2 matching 7 bases. Material: PBMCs, obtained in a trial of ipilimumab plus nivolumab as post-transplant consolidation. This TCR came from a male donor with multiple myeloma. CDR3 nucleotides: TGTGCCAGCAGCTTTCAGGGTCTAGCGGATTACGAGCAGTACTTC. It yields the protein CASSFQGLADYEQYF.